The 10 T cell receptor beta chains listed next were all sequenced from one sample in a study of blood T cell repertoires in COVID-19. Sequencing used immunoSEQ multiplex PCR; TCRdb keeps in-frame clones, though not all of them. The data contain 140,000 to 150,000 clones, 78% of them singletons. Sequenced sample: PBMCs or T cells enriched from blood (not recorded which). The receptor source for this set is a woman between 45 and 65 years old who had recovered from COVID-19.

The chain employs TRBV2 and TRBJ1-6; 7 bases line up with TRBD1. The CDR3 spans 14 residues. With V trimmed by 4 bases and J by 10 bases, 7 bases remained unmatched. Germline V lookup: CDR1 SNHLY, CDR2 FYNNEI. The CDR3 bases are TGTGCCAGCAGTGTGGTCACAGGGGAATCACCCCTCCACTTT. Translating gives CASSVVTGESPLHF.

The gene calls are TRBV5-1 and TRBJ1-2, with D perhaps TRBD1 (5 bases). The germline V gene has CDR1 SGHRS and CDR2 YFSETQ. This CDR3 spans 14 amino acids. V lost 4 bases and J lost 3, with 13 bases in between. The CDR3 protein is CASSGGSGHYGYTF. CDR3 nucleotide sequence: TGCGCCAGCAGCGGAGGGTCGGGGCACTATGGCTACACCTTC.

This clone was recorded once. The chain carries TRBV5-5 and TRBJ1-4; D is ambiguous. This CDR3 contains 13 residues. V lost 3 bases, J lost 4 bases, and 7 bases lay in between. Germline assignment: CDR1 SGHKS and CDR2 YYEKEE (reference sequence). The CDR3 spells CASSSPGNEKLFF. CDR3 coding DNA: TGTGCCAGCAGCTCCCCGGGTAATGAAAAACTGTTTTTT.

This chain joins TRBV11-3 and TRBJ2-1; no clear D gene. Looked up from germline, CDR1 is SGHNT and CDR2 is YENEEA. Trimming removed 1 base from V and 9 bases from J, with 7 bases in between. CDR3 length: 12 amino acids. The CDR3 region is CASSLGPSEQFF. CDR3 sequence (DNA): TGTGCCAGCAGCTTAGGGCCCAGTGAGCAGTTCTTC.

This clone was recorded a few times. The chain couples TRBV14 to TRBJ1-2, with a tentative D call TRBD1 (6 bases). This CDR3 is 15 amino acids long. Trimming stripped 3 bases from V and 0 bases from J, with 11 bases between. Per the germline V gene, CDR1 is SGHDN and CDR2 is FVKESK. In DNA form, the CDR3 reads TGTGCCAGCAGCCATCGGACAGAGACTAACTATGGCTACACCTTC. This encodes CASSHRTETNYGYTF.

The chain is built from TRBV15 and TRBJ1-1; D uncertain. This CDR3 is built from 14 residues. Germline V gene sequence: CDR1 LNHNV, CDR2 YYDKDF (reference sequence). V lost 5 bases to trimming and J lost 1 base, with 11 bases between them. The CDR3 sequence: CATSGPDPNTEAFF. Written as DNA, the CDR3 is TGTGCCACCAGCGGGCCAGATCCGAACACTGAAGCTTTCTTT.

The J gene is TRBJ2-5, the V gene TRBV5-5; tentatively, D is TRBD1 (5 bases). Germline loops: CDR1 SGHKS, CDR2 YYEKEE (reference sequence). This CDR3 is 14 amino acids long. Trimming pared 0 bases from V and 3 bases from J, leaving 9 bases between. CDR3 nucleotides: TGTGCCAGCAGCTTGGTGGGCAGGGAAGAGACCCAGTACTTC. Translated: CASSLVGREETQYF. Full variable domain (missing parts from reference TRBV5-5 and TRBJ2-5): DAGVTQSPTHLIKTRGQQVTLRCSPISGHKSVSWYQQVLGQGPQFIFQYYEKEERGRGNFPDRFSARQFPNYSSELNVNALLLGDSALYLCASSLVGREETQYFGPGTRLLVL.

The gene calls are TRBV20-1 and TRBJ1-1; 8 bases align to TRBD1. There are 11 residues in the CDR3. CDR1 and CDR2 from the germline V gene are DFQATT and SNEGSKA (reference sequence). V lost 8 bases, J lost 7 bases, and 6 bases stayed unmatched. CDR3 loop: CSMTGAREAFF. The DNA for the CDR3 is TGCAGTATGACAGGGGCCCGTGAAGCTTTCTTT.

The chain couples TRBV7-9 to TRBJ1-2; 9 nucleotides match TRBD1. There are 13 residues in the CDR3. Germline V gene sequence: CDR1 SEHNR, CDR2 FQNEAQ (reference sequence). V lost 1 base, J lost 8 bases, and 2 bases stayed unmatched. CDR3 sequence reads: CASSLVGQGGYTF. CDR3 bases: TGTGCCAGCAGCTTAGTGGGACAGGGAGGCTACACCTTC.

This chain connects TRBV11-1 to TRBJ2-3, with 7 positions matching TRBD1. The CDR3 has 15 residues. From germline, CDR1 is SGHAT and CDR2 FQDESV (reference sequence). V was pared by 5 bases and J by 3 bases, with 8 bases of the junction left unmatched. CDR3 nucleotide sequence: TGTGCCAGCAGCCCAGACAGGGCGAGAACAGATACGCAGTATTTT. Translated: CASSPDRARTDTQYF.